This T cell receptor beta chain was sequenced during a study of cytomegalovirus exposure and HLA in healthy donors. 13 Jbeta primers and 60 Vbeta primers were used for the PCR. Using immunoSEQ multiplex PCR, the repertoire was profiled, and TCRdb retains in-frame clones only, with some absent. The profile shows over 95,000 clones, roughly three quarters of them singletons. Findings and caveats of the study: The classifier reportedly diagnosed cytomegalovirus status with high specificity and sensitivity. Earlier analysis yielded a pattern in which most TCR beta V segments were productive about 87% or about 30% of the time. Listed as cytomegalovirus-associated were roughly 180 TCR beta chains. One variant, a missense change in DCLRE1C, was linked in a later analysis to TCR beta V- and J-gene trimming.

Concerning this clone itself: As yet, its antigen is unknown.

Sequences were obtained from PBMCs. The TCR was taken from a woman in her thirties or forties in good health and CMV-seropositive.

The CDR3 spells CASSERQGSMRTEAFF. The CDR3 DNA reads TGTGCCAGCAGTGAAAGACAGGGTAGTATGCGCACTGAAGCTTTCTTT. The rearrangement links TRBV25-1 to TRBJ1-1; 7 positions agree with TRBD1. V shed 2 bases, J shed 4 bases, and the junction held 10 bases outside the gene matches. Looked up from germline, CDR1 is MGHDK and CDR2 is SYGVNS. The CDR3 covers 16 residues.